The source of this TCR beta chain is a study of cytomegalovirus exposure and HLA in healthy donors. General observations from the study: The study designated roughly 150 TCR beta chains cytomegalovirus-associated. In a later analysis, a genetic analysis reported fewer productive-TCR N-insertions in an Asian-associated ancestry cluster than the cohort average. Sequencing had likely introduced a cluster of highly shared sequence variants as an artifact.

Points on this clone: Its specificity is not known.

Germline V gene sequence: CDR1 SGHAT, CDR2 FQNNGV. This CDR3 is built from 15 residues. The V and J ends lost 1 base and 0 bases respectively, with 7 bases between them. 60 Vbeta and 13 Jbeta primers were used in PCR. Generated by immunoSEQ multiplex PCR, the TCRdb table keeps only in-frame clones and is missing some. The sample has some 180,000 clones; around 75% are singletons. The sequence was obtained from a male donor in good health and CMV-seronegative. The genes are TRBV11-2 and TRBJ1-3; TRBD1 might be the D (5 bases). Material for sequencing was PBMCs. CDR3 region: CASSLGQSSGNTIYF. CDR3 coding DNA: TGTGCCAGCAGCTTAGGACAGAGCTCTGGAAACACCATATATTTT.